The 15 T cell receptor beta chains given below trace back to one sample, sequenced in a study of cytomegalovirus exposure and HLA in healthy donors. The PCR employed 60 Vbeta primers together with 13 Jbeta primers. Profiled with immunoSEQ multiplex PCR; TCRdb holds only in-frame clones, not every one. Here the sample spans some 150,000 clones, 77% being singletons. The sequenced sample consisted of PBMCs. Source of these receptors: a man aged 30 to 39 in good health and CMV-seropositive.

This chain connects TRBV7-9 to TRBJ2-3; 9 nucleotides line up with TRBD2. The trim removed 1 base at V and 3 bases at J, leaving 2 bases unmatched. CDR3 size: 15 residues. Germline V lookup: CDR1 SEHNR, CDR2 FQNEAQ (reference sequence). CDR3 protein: CASSLGGGATDTQYF. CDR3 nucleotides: TGTGCCAGCAGCTTAGGCGGGGGGGCGACAGATACGCAGTATTTT.

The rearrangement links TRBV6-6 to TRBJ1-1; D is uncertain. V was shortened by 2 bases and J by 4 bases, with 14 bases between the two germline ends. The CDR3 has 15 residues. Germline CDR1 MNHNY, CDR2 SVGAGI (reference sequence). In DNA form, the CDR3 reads TGTGCCAGCAGTTACACTCCTGGGGAGGGCACTGAAGCTTTCTTT. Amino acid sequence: CASSYTPGEGTEAFF.

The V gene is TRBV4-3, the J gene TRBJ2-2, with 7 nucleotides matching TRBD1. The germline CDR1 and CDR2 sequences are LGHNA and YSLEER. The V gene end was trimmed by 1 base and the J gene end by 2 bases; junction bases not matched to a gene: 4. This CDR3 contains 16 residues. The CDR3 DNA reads TGCGCCAGCAGCCAAGGGACAGGAATTAACACCGGGGAGCTGTTTTTT. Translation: CASSQGTGINTGELFF.

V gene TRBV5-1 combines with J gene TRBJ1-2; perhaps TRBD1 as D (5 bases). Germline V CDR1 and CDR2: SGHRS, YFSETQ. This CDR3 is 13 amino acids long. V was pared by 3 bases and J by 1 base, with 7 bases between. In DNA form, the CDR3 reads TGCGCCAGCAGCTCGACAGATAACTATGGCTACACCTTC. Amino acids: CASSSTDNYGYTF. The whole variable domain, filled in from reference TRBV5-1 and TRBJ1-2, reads KAGVTQTPRYLIKTRGQQVTLSCSPISGHRSVSWYQQTPGQGLQFLFEYFSETQRNKGNFPGRFSGRQFSNSRSEMNVSTLELGDSALYLCASSSTDNYGYTFGSGTRLTVV.

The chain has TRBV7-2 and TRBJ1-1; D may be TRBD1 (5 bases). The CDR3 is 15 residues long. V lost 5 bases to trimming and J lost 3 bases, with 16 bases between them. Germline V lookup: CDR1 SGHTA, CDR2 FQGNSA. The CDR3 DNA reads TGTGCCAGCAGCCCTCAGAGTGGCAGGGACACTGAAGCTTTCTTT. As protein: CASSPQSGRDTEAFF.

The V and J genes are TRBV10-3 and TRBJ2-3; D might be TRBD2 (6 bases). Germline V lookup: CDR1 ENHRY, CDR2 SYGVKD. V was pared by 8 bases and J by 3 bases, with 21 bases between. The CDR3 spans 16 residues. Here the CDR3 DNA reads TGTGCCATCGGCGGGGTGGGGAAGCAACGGACAGATACGCAGTATTTT. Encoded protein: CAIGGVGKQRTDTQYF.

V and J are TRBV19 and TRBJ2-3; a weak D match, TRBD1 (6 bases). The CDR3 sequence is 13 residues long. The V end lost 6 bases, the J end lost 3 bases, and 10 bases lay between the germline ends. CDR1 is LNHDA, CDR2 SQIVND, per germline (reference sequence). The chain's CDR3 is CASSVQGTDTQYF. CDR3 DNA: TGTGCCAGTAGCGTACAGGGAACAGATACGCAGTATTTT.

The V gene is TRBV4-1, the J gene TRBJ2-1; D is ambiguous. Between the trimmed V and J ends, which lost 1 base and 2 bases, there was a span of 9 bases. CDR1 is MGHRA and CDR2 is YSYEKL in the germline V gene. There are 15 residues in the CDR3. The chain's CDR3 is CASSQVYSTYNEQFF. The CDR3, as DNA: TGCGCCAGCAGCCAAGTATACAGTACCTACAATGAGCAGTTCTTC.

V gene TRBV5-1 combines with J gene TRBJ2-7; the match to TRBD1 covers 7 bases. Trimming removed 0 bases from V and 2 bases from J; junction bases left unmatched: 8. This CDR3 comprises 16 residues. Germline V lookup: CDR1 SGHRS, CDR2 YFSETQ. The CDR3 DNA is TGCGCCAGCAGCTTGGACCCCGACAGGGTGGCCTACGAGCAGTACTTC. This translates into CASSLDPDRVAYEQYF.

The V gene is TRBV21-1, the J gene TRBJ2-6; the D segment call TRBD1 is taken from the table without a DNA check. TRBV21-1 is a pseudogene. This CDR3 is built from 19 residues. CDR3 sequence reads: CARSNLHGTGGDGANVLTF. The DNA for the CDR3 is TGTGCCAGATCAAATCTACACGGGACAGGGGGCGATGGGGCCAACGTCCTGACTTTC.

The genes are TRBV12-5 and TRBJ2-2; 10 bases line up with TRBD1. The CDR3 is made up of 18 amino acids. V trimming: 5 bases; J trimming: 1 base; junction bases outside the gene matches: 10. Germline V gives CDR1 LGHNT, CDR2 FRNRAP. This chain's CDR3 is CASGLGGTGAENTGELFF. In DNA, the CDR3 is TGTGCTAGTGGTCTCGGTGGGACAGGGGCCGAGAACACCGGGGAGCTGTTTTTT.

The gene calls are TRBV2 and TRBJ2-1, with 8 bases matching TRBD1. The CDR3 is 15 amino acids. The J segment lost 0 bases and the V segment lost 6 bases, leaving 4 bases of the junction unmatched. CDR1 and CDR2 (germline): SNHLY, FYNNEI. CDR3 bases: TGTGCCAGCAGCTTCGACAGGGGCTCCTACAATGAGCAGTTCTTC. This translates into CASSFDRGSYNEQFF.

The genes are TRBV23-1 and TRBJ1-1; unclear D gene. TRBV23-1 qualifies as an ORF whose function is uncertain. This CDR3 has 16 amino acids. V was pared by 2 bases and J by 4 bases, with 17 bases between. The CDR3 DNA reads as TGCGCCAGCAGTCAACTTAACGGTTTACCATGCACTGAAGCTTTCTTT. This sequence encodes CASSQLNGLPCTEAFF.

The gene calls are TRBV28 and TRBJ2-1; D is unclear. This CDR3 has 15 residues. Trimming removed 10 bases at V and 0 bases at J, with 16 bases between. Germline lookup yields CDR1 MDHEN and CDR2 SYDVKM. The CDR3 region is CATIPGPNSYNEQFF. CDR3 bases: TGTGCCACCATACCAGGTCCCAACTCCTACAATGAGCAGTTCTTC.

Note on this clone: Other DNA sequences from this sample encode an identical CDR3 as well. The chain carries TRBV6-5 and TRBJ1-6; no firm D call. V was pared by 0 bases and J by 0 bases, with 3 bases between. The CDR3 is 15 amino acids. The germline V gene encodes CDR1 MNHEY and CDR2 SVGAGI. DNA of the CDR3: TGTGCCAGCAGTTACTCCGGCTCCTATAATTCACCCCTCCACTTT. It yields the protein CASSYSGSYNSPLHF.